Sequencing of this T cell receptor beta chain was carried out in a study of technical replicates of blood from a handful of donors. Using immunoSEQ multiplex PCR, the repertoire was profiled, and TCRdb retains in-frame clones only, with some absent. The sample lists 100,000 or so clones; approximately 95% were seen once. The sequencing input was T cells isolated from PBMCs. The origin of this receptor is a human donor in good health.

The CDR3 bases are TGTGCCAGCAGCGCGTTAGCGGGAGTCTTTAGTAGCACAGATACGCAGTATTTT. It encodes CASSALAGVFSSTDTQYF. The chain links TRBV9 to TRBJ2-3, with 9 nucleotides matching TRBD2. Looked up from germline, CDR1 is SGDLS and CDR2 is YYNGEE. V dropped 3 bases and J dropped 0; count of bases not matched to a gene: 11. The CDR3 consists of 18 residues.